The clone carrying this TCR beta chain was counted only a few times. The antigen remains unidentified. Time point reported: patch test 3, about 24 weeks after DPC sensitization. As to treatment: therapeutic diphenylcyclopropenone sensitization with weekly scalp DPC. The V end was cut by 3 bases, the J end by 12 bases, with 17 bases between. CDR1 and CDR2 (germline): KGHSH, LQKENI. CDR3 length: 13 residues. MiXCR, applied by TCRdb to the RACE reads, yields one record per CDR3 protein. This sample carries about 82,000 distinct CDR3 sequences, about an eighth of them seen once, and the ten largest clones take under 6%. The data originate from a study of human T cells and chemical hapten exposure. Whole-study results and caveats: Significantly greater numbers of large CDR3 similarity clusters came from expanded TCRs than from controls.

This chain connects TRBV18 to TRBJ1-2; possibly TRBD1 for D (5 bases). Source: whole blood, taken in connection with sensitization to the hapten diphenylcyclopropenone (DPC). The origin of this receptor is a woman aged 45-60 years with alopecia areata. Some clones in this sample may be carry-over from other donors' samples. In DNA form, the CDR3 reads TGTGCCAGCTCACCGCTTCAGCAGGGACCTGACACCTTC. Protein sequence: CASSPLQQGPDTF. Full variable domain (remainder filled in from reference TRBV18 and TRBJ1-2): NAGVMQNPRHLVRRRGQEARLRCSPMKGHSHVYWYRQLPEEGLKFMVYLQKENIIDESGMPKERFSAEFPKEGPSILRIQQVVRGDSAAYFCASSPLQQGPDTFGSGTRLTVV.